The 2 T cell receptor beta chains below were found in one sample sequenced in a study of tumor-infiltrating lymphocytes in primary liver carcinoma. From about 530 ng total RNA, TCR beta cDNA was generated with a primer in the constant region. Generation of the TCR beta libraries relied on three nested multiplex PCR rounds using slightly modified ARM-PCR. Researchers ran the first two PCR rounds for roughly 10 cycles each with TRBV1-TRBV30 forward primers and a C-beta reverse primer. One entry per CDR3 protein results from TCRdb running MiXCR on the multiplex PCR reads. The sample lists about 180,000 distinct CDR3 sequences, about 55% occurring once. The blood RNA (from unsorted whole blood) was obtained, and germline DNA was also extracted. Sequencing used peripheral blood. These receptors came from a man aged 35-49 years with primary liver carcinoma and hepatitis B virus infection.

J is TRBJ2-1 and V is TRBV11-2; tentatively, D is TRBD2 (5 bases). The CDR3 sequence is 14 residues long. Trimming left V 5 bases short and J 4 bases short, with 12 bases between. CDR1 and CDR2 (germline): SGHAT, FQNNGV. CDR3 sequence (DNA): TGTGCCAGCAGCACAGCGGAGTCATACAATGAGCAGTTCTTC. Its protein is CASSTAESYNEQFF.

Details on this clonotype: This CDR3 is missing its conserved last phenylalanine or tryptophan, likely due to a read error. This sequence joins TRBV30 and TRBJ2-3; D perhaps matches TRBD1 (5 bases). Trimming shortened V by 3 bases and J by 2 bases, and 18 bases separated the two germline ends. Per germline, CDR1 GTSNPN and CDR2 SVGIG (reference sequence). The CDR3 totals 16 residues. In nucleotides, the CDR3 is TGTGCCTGGAGCACAAAAATACAGGAGTTCACAGATACGCAGTATATT. It translates to CAWSTKIQEFTDTQYI.